In its sample, the clone carrying this TCR beta chain was seen many times. Antigen unknown. The CDR3 has 15 amino acids. Looked up from germline, CDR1 is SGHAT and CDR2 is FQNNGV. Trimming took 0 bases from V and 5 from J; bases not matched to a gene: 2. These data come from a study of regulatory T cells in long-lasting Graves disease. General study points: Examination was confined to peripheral blood, excluding thyroid tissue. Persistent cases favored TRBV28, TRBJ1-2 and TRBJ2-5.

Arm-PCR of CDR3 regions with iRepertoire HTBI primers generated TCR beta libraries. Authors' methods: From all samples, identification returned 12 to 15 TRBJ and roughly 65 TRBV segments. TCRdb processed the multiplex PCR reads anew with MiXCR; each CDR3 protein has one entry. Clone size and V and J calls follow TCRdb, not the original study. The data hold 370,000 or so distinct CDR3 sequences, with around 16% observed a single time. The time point here: newly diagnosed GD, antithyroid drugs for less than 3 months. RNA isolated from PBMCs was used to make the TCR library. These sequences were also reported in another study, on T cells in Graves' hyperthyroidism and ophthalmopathy. This second study notes: Separating ophthalmopathy from stable hyperthyroidism was achieved by a 13 V-J model.

The clonotype comes from a woman aged 18-29 years with Graves disease. The V and J genes are TRBV11-2 and TRBJ2-1; 9 positions match TRBD2. This specimen was peripheral blood mononuclear cells (PBMCs), taken at new diagnosis, from a patient treated with antithyroid drugs. For the CDR3, the DNA is TGTGCCAGCAGCTTAGAGGGACTAGCCCACAATGAGCAGTTCTTC. Its protein product is CASSLEGLAHNEQFF.